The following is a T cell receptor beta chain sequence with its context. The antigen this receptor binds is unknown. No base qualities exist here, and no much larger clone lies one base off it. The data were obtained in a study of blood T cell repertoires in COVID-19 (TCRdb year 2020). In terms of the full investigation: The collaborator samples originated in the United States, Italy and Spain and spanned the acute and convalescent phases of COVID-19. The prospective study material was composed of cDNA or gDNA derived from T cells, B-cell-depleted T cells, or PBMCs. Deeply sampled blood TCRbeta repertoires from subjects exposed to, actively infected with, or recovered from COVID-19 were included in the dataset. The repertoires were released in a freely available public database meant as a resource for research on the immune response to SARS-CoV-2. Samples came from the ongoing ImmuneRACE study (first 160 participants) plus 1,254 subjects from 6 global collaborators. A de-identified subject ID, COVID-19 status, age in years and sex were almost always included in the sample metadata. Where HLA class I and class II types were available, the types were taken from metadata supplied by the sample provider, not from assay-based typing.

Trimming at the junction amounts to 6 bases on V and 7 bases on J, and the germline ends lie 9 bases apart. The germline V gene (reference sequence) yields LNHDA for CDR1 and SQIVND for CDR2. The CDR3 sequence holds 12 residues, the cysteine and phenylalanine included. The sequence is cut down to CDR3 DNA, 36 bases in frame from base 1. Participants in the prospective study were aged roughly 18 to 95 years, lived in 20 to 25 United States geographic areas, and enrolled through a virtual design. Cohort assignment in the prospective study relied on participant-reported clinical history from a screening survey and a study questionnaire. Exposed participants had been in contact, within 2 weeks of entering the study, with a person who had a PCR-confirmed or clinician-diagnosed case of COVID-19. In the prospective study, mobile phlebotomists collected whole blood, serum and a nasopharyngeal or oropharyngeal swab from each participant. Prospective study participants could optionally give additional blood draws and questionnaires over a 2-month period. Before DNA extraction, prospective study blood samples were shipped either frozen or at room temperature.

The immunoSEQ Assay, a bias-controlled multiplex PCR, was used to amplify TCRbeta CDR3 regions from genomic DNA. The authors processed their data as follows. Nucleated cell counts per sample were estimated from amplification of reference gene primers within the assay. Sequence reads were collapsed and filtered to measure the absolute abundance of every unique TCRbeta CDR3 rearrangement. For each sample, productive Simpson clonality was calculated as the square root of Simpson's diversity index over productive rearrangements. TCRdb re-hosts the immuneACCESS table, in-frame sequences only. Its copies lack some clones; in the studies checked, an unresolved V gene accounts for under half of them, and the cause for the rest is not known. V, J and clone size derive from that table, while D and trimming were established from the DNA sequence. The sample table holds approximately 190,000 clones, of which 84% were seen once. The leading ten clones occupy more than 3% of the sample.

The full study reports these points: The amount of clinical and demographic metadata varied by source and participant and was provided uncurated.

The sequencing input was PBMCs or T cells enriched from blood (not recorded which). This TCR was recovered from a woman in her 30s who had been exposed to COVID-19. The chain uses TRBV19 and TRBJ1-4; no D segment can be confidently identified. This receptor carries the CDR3 CASSDGGEKLFF. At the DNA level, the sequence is TGTGCCAGTAGCGACGGCGGTGAAAAACTGTTTTTT.